Each of the 22 T cell receptor beta chains below was sequenced from the same sample in a study of T cell responses to AZD1222 COVID-19 vaccine. Libraries were prepared by immunoSEQ multiplex PCR; TCRdb keeps only in-frame clonotypes and omits some of them. The table has 150,000 to 200,000 clones, about 87% seen once; the top ten hold about 2.5%. The specimen was peripheral blood, collected on day 0 of MenACWY control vaccination. The receptors stem from an adult in good health.

The genes are TRBV27 and TRBJ1-2; TRBD1 is a possible D gene (5 bases). V shed 2 bases and J shed 3 bases, with 7 bases lying between them. Per germline, CDR1 MNHEY and CDR2 SMNVEV (reference sequence). CDR3 length: 13 amino acids. The CDR3: CASSLGGYYGYTF. The CDR3 DNA reads TGTGCCAGCAGTTTAGGGGGGTACTATGGCTACACCTTC.

The chain joins TRBV28 to TRBJ2-2; D might be TRBD1 or TRBD2, each matching 5 bases. The CDR3 is 16 residues long. Germline V gene sequence: CDR1 MDHEN, CDR2 SYDVKM. Trimming took off 3 bases at V and 1 base at J, with 12 bases between the two ends. The CDR3 spells CASSFFGGVNTGELFF. The CDR3 DNA reads TGTGCCAGCAGTTTTTTTGGGGGAGTGAACACCGGGGAGCTGTTTTTT.

V usage is TRBV21-1 and J usage is TRBJ1-2; the table's TRBD1 call for D was not verified on the DNA. TRBV21-1 represents a pseudogene. The CDR3 spans 14 residues. The CDR3, as DNA: TGTGCCAGCAGCCACAGAGGGACAGGAGGCCTCAGCGCCTTC. Translation: CASSHRGTGGLSAF.

V and J are TRBV11-2 and TRBJ1-2; 8 bases map to TRBD1. Germline V gives CDR1 SGHAT, CDR2 FQNNGV. Trimming took 5 bases from V and 3 from J; bases not matched to a gene: 2. The CDR3 is 13 residues long. This CDR3 reads CASSQGQDYGYTF. The CDR3 DNA sequence: TGTGCCAGCAGCCAGGGACAGGACTATGGCTACACCTTC.

The chain combines TRBV19 with TRBJ2-7; 10 bases map to TRBD1. This CDR3 contains 14 residues. With 5 bases clipped from V and 3 bases from J, the junction kept 4 bases outside the gene matches. The germline CDR1 and CDR2 sequences are LNHDA and SQIVND (reference sequence). The CDR3 loop reads CASSFRDRGYEQYF. The CDR3 coding sequence is TGTGCCAGTAGTTTCCGGGACAGGGGCTACGAGCAGTACTTC.

The rearrangement uses TRBV20-1 and TRBJ1-1; D is unclear. The germline V gene has CDR1 DFQATT and CDR2 SNEGSKA (reference sequence). The CDR3 totals 14 residues. Trimming took off 3 bases at V and 1 base at J, with 12 bases between the two ends. CDR3 sequence reads: CSASLGGWNTEAFF. The CDR3 coding sequence is TGCAGTGCTAGTCTGGGCGGGTGGAACACTGAAGCTTTCTTT.

The table lists this clone with a count of one. This chain joins TRBV9 and TRBJ2-7; D is perhaps TRBD1 or TRBD2 (5 bases each). The length of the CDR3 is 13 residues. Germline CDR1 and CDR2: SGDLS and YYNGEE. Trimming shortened V by 0 bases and J by 6 bases, and 10 bases separated the two germline ends. For the CDR3, the DNA is TGTGCCAGCAGCGTAGAGTCGAGGGGCGAGCAGTACTTC. This translates into CASSVESRGEQYF. Combining the CDR3 with reference TRBV9 and TRBJ2-7 gives the whole variable domain DSGVTQTPKHLITATGQRVTLRCSPRSGDLSVYWYQQSLDQGLQFLIQYYNGEERAKGNILERFSAQQFPDLHSELNLSSLELGDSALYFCASSVESRGEQYFGPGTRLTVT.

V usage is TRBV5-1 and J usage is TRBJ1-6, with unresolved D. V lost 4 bases and J lost 8, with 13 bases in between. CDR3 length equals 14 residues. In germline, CDR1 is SGHRS, CDR2 YFSETQ. CDR3 coding DNA: TGCGCCAGCAGCGGTGGGCAACTAGATTCACCCCTCCACTTT. Its protein product is CASSGGQLDSPLHF.

The count of this clone is one. This rearrangement joins TRBV5-5 to TRBJ2-7; D not resolved. This CDR3 region has 13 residues. CDR1 and CDR2 (germline): SGHKS, YYEKEE (reference sequence). Trimming took off 0 bases at V and 3 bases at J, with 7 bases between the two ends. The CDR3 DNA is TGTGCCAGCAGCTTGGTACAGCTCTACGAGCAGTACTTC. Its translation is CASSLVQLYEQYF.

V usage is TRBV2 and J usage is TRBJ1-2; D perhaps matches TRBD1 (6 bases). V lost 4 bases to trimming and J lost 10 bases, with 19 bases between them. The CDR3 covers 14 residues. CDR1 is SNHLY and CDR2 is FYNNEI in the germline V gene. The chain's CDR3 is CASSARGLRLPYTF. DNA of the CDR3: TGTGCCAGCAGTGCCAGGGGACTACGGCTACCCTACACCTTC.

The chain is built from TRBV28 and TRBJ1-1; 8 bases line up with TRBD1. The CDR3 covers 15 residues. In germline, CDR1 is MDHEN, CDR2 SYDVKM. The V gene end was trimmed by 3 bases and the J gene end by 8 bases; junction bases not matched to a gene: 11. The DNA for the CDR3 is TGTGCCAGCAGTTTTCCGGGGCAGGGGGCCACCGAAGCTTTCTTT. It specifies CASSFPGQGATEAFF.

The chain joins TRBV19 to TRBJ2-1; 8 bases match TRBD1. J gave up 0 bases and V 5 bases, and 3 bases lay outside the gene matches. Germline lookup yields CDR1 LNHDA and CDR2 SQIVND (reference sequence). The length of the CDR3 is 15 residues. The CDR3 loop is CASSATGGSYNEQFF. The CDR3 nucleotides read TGTGCCAGTAGTGCCACAGGGGGCTCCTACAATGAGCAGTTCTTC.

The gene calls are TRBV6-5 and TRBJ1-5; D remains ambiguous. This CDR3 comprises 13 residues. The V gene lost 9 bases and the J gene lost 0 bases, with 9 bases spanning the gap. Germline V CDR1 and CDR2: MNHEY, SVGAGI. The CDR3 DNA is TGTGCCAGTCGCAGCTATAGCAATCAGCCCCAGCATTTT. Encoded protein: CASRSYSNQPQHF.

This chain joins TRBV4-1 and TRBJ1-5; tentative D call: TRBD1 (6 bases). Per germline, CDR1 MGHRA and CDR2 YSYEKL. Trimming took 0 bases from V and 6 from J, leaving 12 bases between them. The CDR3 consists of 15 residues. CDR3 DNA sequence: TGCGCCAGCAGCCAAGATATGGGGGCGGGTCAGCCCCAGCATTTT. Translating it yields CASSQDMGAGQPQHF.

The sample holds one count of this clone. The rearrangement joins TRBV7-6 to TRBJ2-1; 12 bases match TRBD1. The CDR3 is 16 amino acids. The V gene end was trimmed by 0 bases and the J gene end by 8 bases; junction bases not matched to a gene: 5. Germline V gene sequence: CDR1 SGHVS, CDR2 FNYEAQ. The DNA of the CDR3 is TGTGCCAGCAGCTTAGCGGGGGGACAGGGGGCCTATGAGCAGTTCTTC. This codes for CASSLAGGQGAYEQFF.

The genes are TRBV30 and TRBJ2-6; perhaps TRBD1 as D (6 bases). The CDR3 is 14 amino acids. Germline CDR1 and CDR2: GTSNPN and SVGIG (reference sequence). Trimming took off 4 bases at V and 4 bases at J, with 11 bases between the two ends. CDR3 in DNA: TGTGCCTGGACAGAGGGGGTCGGGGCCAACGTCCTGACTTTC. Translated, it gives CAWTEGVGANVLTF.

The chain links TRBV6-1 to TRBJ1-5, with 7 bases matching TRBD1. CDR3 size: 14 residues. Trimming at V came to 3 bases and at J to 9 bases, leaving 8 bases not matched to a gene. Germline V CDR1 and CDR2: MNHNS, SASEGT. The CDR3 is CASSDGTALAPQHF. The CDR3 DNA is TGTGCCAGCAGTGACGGGACAGCCCTTGCGCCCCAGCATTTT.

The chain couples TRBV4-2 to TRBJ1-3; perhaps TRBD1 as D (5 bases). Trimming left V 0 bases short and J 0 bases short, with 15 bases between. This CDR3 contains 18 residues. Germline V gives CDR1 LGHNA, CDR2 YNFKEQ. The CDR3 DNA reads as TGTGCCAGCAGCCAAGATGATTGGGGCAGCTCCTCTGGAAACACCATATATTTT. Protein sequence: CASSQDDWGSSSGNTIYF.

This rearrangement joins TRBV19 to TRBJ2-7; no definite D call. Germline V gene data show CDR1 as LNHDA and CDR2 as SQIVND (reference sequence). The V end was cut by 5 bases, the J end by 1 base, with 12 bases between. The CDR3 covers 14 residues. The CDR3 loop reads CASSVWANSYEQYF. CDR3 sequence (DNA): TGTGCCAGTAGTGTGTGGGCAAATTCCTACGAGCAGTACTTC. Using reference TRBV19 and TRBJ2-7 for the parts outside the CDR3, the full variable domain is DGGITQSPKYLFRKEGQNVTLSCEQNLNHDAMYWYRQDPGQGLRLIYYSQIVNDFQKGDIAEGYSVSREKKESFPLTVTSAQKNPTAFYLCASSVWANSYEQYFGPGTRLTVT.

The chain is built from TRBV6-2 or TRBV6-3 and TRBJ2-3; the match to TRBD2 covers 7 bases. J gave up 2 bases and V 5 bases, and 7 bases lay outside the gene matches. CDR3 length: 15 residues. From germline, CDR1 is MNHEY and CDR2 SVGEGT. This chain's CDR3 is CASSTERDHTDTQYF. In nucleotides, the CDR3 is TGTGCCAGCAGTACTGAGCGGGACCACACAGATACGCAGTATTTT.

The rearrangement joins TRBV7-2 to TRBJ2-5; D is ambiguous. Germline V CDR1 and CDR2: SGHTA, FQGNSA. CDR3 length equals 16 residues. The V and J ends lost 1 base and 1 base respectively, with 13 bases between them. The CDR3 reads CASSLVAGRTQETQYF. The CDR3 DNA reads TGTGCCAGCAGCTTAGTTGCCGGACGGACCCAAGAGACCCAGTACTTC.

The rearrangement links TRBV28 to TRBJ2-7, with TRBD1 identical over 8 bases. Trimming cost V 4 bases and J 3 bases; bases outside gene matches: 5. This CDR3 is built from 14 residues. Germline CDR1 and CDR2: MDHEN and SYDVKM. CDR3 loop: CASSSRGRYYEQYF. In nucleotides, the CDR3 is TGTGCCAGCAGTTCCAGGGGGCGATACTACGAGCAGTACTTC.